The entry that follows covers one TCR beta chain sequence. Sequenced by immunoSEQ multiplex PCR; TCRdb stores in-frame clones only, minus some. The sample has just under 75,000 clones; 92% are singletons. This sample stems from a study of OX40 agonist ivuxolimab in advanced cancers. The CDR3 is 16 residues long. CDR1 ENHRY and CDR2 SYGVKD come from the germline V gene. Germline trimming cut 3 bases from V and 7 bases from J; bases unmatched to any gene: 7. The specimen comprised CD4+ or CD8+ T cells sorted from blood, sampled in a trial of the OX40 agonist ivuxolimab. The chain uses TRBV10-3 and TRBJ2-1; 12 bases line up with TRBD2. The origin of this receptor is an adult with an advanced solid tumor such as melanoma, head and neck, liver or kidney cancer. As DNA, the CDR3 is TGTGCCATCAGTGACAGGACTAGCGGGACCAAAAATGAGCAGTTCTTC. Its protein product is CAISDRTSGTKNEQFF.